These 21 T cell receptor beta chains came from one sample sequenced in a study of blood T cell repertoires in COVID-19. Here immunoSEQ multiplex PCR was the method, and the copy in TCRdb shows in-frame clones only, minus some. This sample has some 130,000 clones, with roughly 80% found just once. The sample taken for sequencing was PBMCs or T cells enriched from blood (not recorded which). All receptors derive from a woman aged 50 to 60 who had recovered from COVID-19.

A few counts support this clone. This chain connects TRBV5-1 to TRBJ1-2; tentatively, D is TRBD1 (5 bases). From germline, CDR1 is SGHRS and CDR2 YFSETQ. The CDR3 runs to 13 residues. V was cut by 4 bases and J by 7 bases, with 14 bases left in between. CDR3 sequence (DNA): TGCGCCAGCAGCCCCAACCAGGGTAGTGGCTACACCTTC. It yields the protein CASSPNQGSGYTF.

The genes are TRBV14 and TRBJ1-1; TRBD1 aligns across 7 bases. Germline CDR1 and CDR2: SGHDN and FVKESK. CDR3 length: 14 amino acids. V gave up 0 bases and J gave up 5 bases; unmatched junction bases: 3. The CDR3 reads CASSQDRGRTEAFF. CDR3 nucleotide sequence: TGTGCCAGCAGCCAAGACAGGGGGAGGACTGAAGCTTTCTTT.

For the CDR3, the DNA is TGCGCCAGCAGCTTTTCCCAGGGGAATGAGCAGTTCTTC. Translation gives CASSFSQGNEQFF. J is TRBJ2-1 and V is TRBV5-1, with a weak D call TRBD1 (6 bases). The CDR3 is made up of 13 amino acids. V was trimmed by 2 bases and J by 7 bases, leaving 10 bases between them. Germline assignment: CDR1 SGHRS and CDR2 YFSETQ.

The J gene is TRBJ2-2, the V gene TRBV6-1; tentatively, D is TRBD1 (6 bases). Trimming took 3 bases from V and 2 from J, leaving 10 bases between them. This CDR3 is built from 15 residues. The germline CDR1 and CDR2 sequences are MNHNS and SASEGT. The CDR3 bases are TGTGCCAGCAGTGAGGACAGCTTCAACACCGGGGAGCTGTTTTTT. Protein: CASSEDSFNTGELFF.

The chain links TRBV5-4 to TRBJ1-1, with 7 positions matching TRBD1. Trimming took 4 bases from V and 0 from J; bases not matched to a gene: 6. The CDR3 totals 15 residues. Germline loops: CDR1 SGHNT, CDR2 YYREEE (reference sequence). The CDR3 protein is CASSKGQNMNTEAFF. CDR3 DNA: TGTGCCAGCAGCAAGGGACAGAACATGAACACTGAAGCTTTCTTT.

This clone came up once. V gene TRBV12-3 or TRBV12-4 combines with J gene TRBJ1-1; D is uncertain. V was clipped by 4 bases and J by 4 bases, with 7 bases between them. The CDR3 is made up of 12 amino acids. The CDR3 sequence: CASSWEGTEAFF. The DNA of the CDR3 is TGTGCCAGCAGTTGGGAGGGCACTGAAGCTTTCTTT.

The V gene is TRBV29-1, the J gene TRBJ1-2, with D tentatively TRBD1 (5 bases). V gave up 3 bases and J gave up 8 bases, with 10 bases separating them. This CDR3 has 11 residues. CDR1 and CDR2 from the germline V gene are SQVTM and ANQGSEA. CDR3 sequence: CSVDQGYGYTF. The DNA for the CDR3 is TGCAGCGTTGACCAGGGTTACGGCTACACCTTC.

This chain links TRBV7-2 with TRBJ2-2, with 7 bases that match TRBD1. Trimming took 1 base from V and 7 from J; bases not matched to a gene: 9. The CDR3 contains 16 residues. Germline assignment: CDR1 SGHTA and CDR2 FQGNSA. This chain's CDR3 is CASSLEQGYKGGELFF. The DNA for the CDR3 is TGTGCCAGCAGCTTAGAACAGGGGTATAAGGGCGGGGAGCTGTTTTTT.

The chain joins TRBV28 to TRBJ1-1; no reliable D call. V lost 2 bases and J lost 0, with 7 bases in between. Germline CDR1 is MDHEN and CDR2 is SYDVKM. This CDR3 comprises 14 residues. The DNA for the CDR3 is TGTGCCAGCAGTTTACGACAATTGAACACTGAAGCTTTCTTT. This codes for CASSLRQLNTEAFF.

The chain employs TRBV25-1 and TRBJ1-2; 11 nucleotides line up with TRBD1. Germline CDR1 is MGHDK and CDR2 is SYGVNS. J gave up 8 bases and V 3 bases, and 17 bases lay outside the gene matches. The CDR3 loop spans 18 amino acids. CDR3 residues: CASSDSFLGTGGSRGYTF. DNA of the CDR3: TGTGCCAGCAGTGATAGTTTCCTCGGGACAGGGGGAAGTCGGGGCTACACCTTC.

The chain couples TRBV11-2 to TRBJ1-2; D not resolved. The CDR3 spans 13 residues. Looked up from germline, CDR1 is SGHAT and CDR2 is FQNNGV. Trimming pared 0 bases from V and 8 bases from J, leaving 10 bases between. As DNA, the CDR3 is TGTGCCAGCAGCTTAGACGAAACTCGGGGCTACACCTTC. It specifies CASSLDETRGYTF. Together with reference TRBV11-2 and TRBJ1-2, the CDR3 gives the full variable domain: EAGVAQSPRYKIIEKRQSVAFWCNPISGHATLYWYQQILGQGPKLLIQFQNNGVVDDSQLPKDRFSAERLKGVDSTLKIQPAKLEDSAVYLCASSLDETRGYTFGSGTRLTVV.

This clone was counted only a few times. This sequence joins TRBV19 and TRBJ2-7, with D possibly TRBD1 on 5 matching bases. The CDR3 totals 15 residues. The V end was cut by 3 bases, the J end by 2 bases, with 14 bases between. Germline V gene lookup returns CDR1 LNHDA and CDR2 SQIVND (reference sequence). The CDR3 reads CASSIRQTPPYEQYV. CDR3 nucleotide sequence: TGTGCCAGTAGTATCAGACAGACCCCTCCCTACGAGCAGTACGTC.

The rearrangement uses TRBV30 and TRBJ1-3; 11 bases line up with TRBD1. The CDR3 has 14 residues. CDR1 is GTSNPN, CDR2 SVGIG, per germline (reference sequence). J was trimmed by 7 bases and V by 3 bases; bases with no gene match: 5. CDR3 in DNA: TGTGCCTGGAGATTAGGGACAGGGGGGAACACCATATATTTT. This encodes CAWRLGTGGNTIYF.

The rearrangement uses TRBV28 and TRBJ1-2, with D unclear. Germline V gene data show CDR1 as MDHEN and CDR2 as SYDVKM. Trimming cost V 4 bases and J 4 bases, with 16 bases left between them. This CDR3 is built from 15 residues. This CDR3 is CASSSLAGSFYGYTF. The CDR3 bases are TGTGCCAGCAGTTCACTCGCCGGGTCCTTCTATGGCTACACCTTC.

This clone was recorded only once. The chain combines TRBV3-1 (or the pseudogene TRBV3-2) with TRBJ1-6; no clear D gene. Germline V gene sequence: CDR1 LGHDT, CDR2 YNNKEL (reference sequence). CDR3 length equals 13 residues. V shed 1 base and J shed 9 bases, with 7 bases lying between them. The CDR3 loop reads CASSQGRSSPLHF. CDR3 nucleotides: TGTGCCAGCAGCCAAGGGAGGAGTTCACCCCTCCACTTT.

V and J are TRBV29-1 and TRBJ2-2; 10 bases line up with TRBD1. This CDR3 region has 14 residues. The germline CDR1 and CDR2 sequences are SQVTM and ANQGSEA. The V and J ends lost 7 bases and 5 bases, in that order; junction bases with no gene match: 7. CDR3 bases: TGCAGCGCCCGGGACAGGGGAGTTACCGGGGAGCTGTTTTTT. Its protein product is CSARDRGVTGELFF.

This clone came up a few times. V and J are TRBV11-2 and TRBJ1-1; no firm D call. Germline loops: CDR1 SGHAT, CDR2 FQNNGV. The CDR3 contains 13 residues. V was pared by 1 base and J by 3 bases, with 6 bases between. DNA of the CDR3: TGTGCCAGCAGCTTAGTAAGCTACACTGAAGCTTTCTTT. Translated, it gives CASSLVSYTEAFF.

The genes are TRBV2 and TRBJ2-5; weak D call: TRBD1 (5 bases). Looked up from germline, CDR1 is SNHLY and CDR2 is FYNNEI. CDR3 length equals 15 residues. The V end was cut by 3 bases, the J end by 5 bases, with 16 bases between. The CDR3 region has the DNA TGTGCCAGCAGTGATCTTCCGGGCAGGGTGGAGACCCAGTACTTC. Amino acid sequence: CASSDLPGRVETQYF.

The V gene is TRBV4-2, the J gene TRBJ2-5; D remains unclear. Germline V gene lookup returns CDR1 LGHNA and CDR2 YNFKEQ. The CDR3 consists of 15 residues. With 0 bases removed from V and 2 bases from J, the gap between germline ends came to 10 bases. CDR3: CASSQDLLLQETQYF. CDR3 nucleotides: TGTGCCAGCAGCCAAGATCTCTTGCTACAAGAGACCCAGTACTTC.

The chain has TRBV9 and TRBJ1-6; TRBD1 agrees at 8 bases. The CDR3 consists of 17 residues. V dropped 3 bases and J dropped 2; count of bases not matched to a gene: 7. Germline assignment: CDR1 SGDLS and CDR2 YYNGEE. CDR3 region: CASSGTGGIAYNSPLHF. In DNA form, the CDR3 reads TGTGCCAGCAGCGGAACAGGGGGGATCGCCTATAATTCACCCCTCCACTTT.

The chain is built from TRBV5-1 and TRBJ1-2, with D unclear. V lost 2 bases, J lost 7 bases, and 12 bases lay in between. Germline V gives CDR1 SGHRS, CDR2 YFSETQ. CDR3 length: 13 amino acids. CDR3 protein: CASSFGPGSGYTF. The CDR3 coding sequence is TGCGCCAGCAGCTTCGGCCCGGGTAGTGGCTACACCTTC.